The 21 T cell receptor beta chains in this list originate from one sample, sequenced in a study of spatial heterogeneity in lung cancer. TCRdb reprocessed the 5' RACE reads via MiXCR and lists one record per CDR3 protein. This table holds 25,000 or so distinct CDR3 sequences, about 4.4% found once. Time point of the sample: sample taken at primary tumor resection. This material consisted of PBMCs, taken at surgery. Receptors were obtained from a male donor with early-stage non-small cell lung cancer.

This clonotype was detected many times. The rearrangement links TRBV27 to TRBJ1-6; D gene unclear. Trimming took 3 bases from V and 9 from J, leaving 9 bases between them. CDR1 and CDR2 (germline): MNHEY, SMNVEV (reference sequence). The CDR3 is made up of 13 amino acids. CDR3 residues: CASSFLSPSPLHF. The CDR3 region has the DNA TGTGCCAGCAGTTTCCTTTCTCCTTCACCCCTCCACTTT.

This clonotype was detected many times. CDR3: CASSLLAHFNEKLFF. The CDR3 coding sequence is TGTGCCAGCAGTTTATTAGCGCACTTCAATGAAAAACTGTTTTTT. This chain joins TRBV27 and TRBJ1-4; D is uncertain. This CDR3 is 15 amino acids long. With 1 base removed from V and 5 bases from J, the gap between germline ends came to 11 bases. Germline CDR1 is MNHEY and CDR2 is SMNVEV (reference sequence).

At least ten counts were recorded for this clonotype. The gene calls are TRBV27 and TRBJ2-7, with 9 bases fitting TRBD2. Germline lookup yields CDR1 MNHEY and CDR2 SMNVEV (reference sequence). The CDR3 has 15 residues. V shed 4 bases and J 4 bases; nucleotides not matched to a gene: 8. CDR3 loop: CASSSPTSGAYEQYF. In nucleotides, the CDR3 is TGTGCCAGCAGTTCCCCGACTAGCGGTGCTTACGAGCAGTACTTC.

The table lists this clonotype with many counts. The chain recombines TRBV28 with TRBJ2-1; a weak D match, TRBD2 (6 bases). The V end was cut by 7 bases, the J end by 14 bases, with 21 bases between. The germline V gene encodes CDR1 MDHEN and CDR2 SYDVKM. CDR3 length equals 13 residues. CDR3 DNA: TGTGCCAGCACCCCAAGTCGGGGGATAGCCAAGTTCTTC. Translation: CASTPSRGIAKFF.

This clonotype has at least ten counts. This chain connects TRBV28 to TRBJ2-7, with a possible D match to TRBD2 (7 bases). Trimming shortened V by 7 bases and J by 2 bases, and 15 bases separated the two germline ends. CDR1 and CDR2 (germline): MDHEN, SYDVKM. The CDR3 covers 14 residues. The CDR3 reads CASKDHGGPYEQYF. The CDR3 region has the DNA TGTGCCAGCAAGGACCACGGGGGGCCCTACGAGCAGTACTTC.

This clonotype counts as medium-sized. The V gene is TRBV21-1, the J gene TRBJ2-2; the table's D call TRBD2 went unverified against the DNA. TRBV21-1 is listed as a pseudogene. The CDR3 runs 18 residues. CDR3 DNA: TGTGCCAGCAGCAATGCCTGGACTAGCGGGAGAATCACCGGGGAGCTGTTTTTT. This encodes CASSNAWTSGRITGELFF.

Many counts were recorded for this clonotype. CDR3: CASRLTGLNTEAFF. CDR3 nucleotides: TGTGCCAGCAGACTCACAGGGTTGAACACTGAAGCTTTCTTT. The chain combines TRBV14 with TRBJ1-1; D might be TRBD1 (6 bases). Trimming stripped 6 bases from V and 0 bases from J, with 11 bases between. Germline lookup yields CDR1 SGHDN and CDR2 FVKESK. The CDR3 has 14 residues.

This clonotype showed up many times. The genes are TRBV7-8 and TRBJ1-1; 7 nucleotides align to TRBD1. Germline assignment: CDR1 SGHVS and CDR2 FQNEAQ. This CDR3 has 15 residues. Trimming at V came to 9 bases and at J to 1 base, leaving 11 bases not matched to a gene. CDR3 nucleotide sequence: TGTGCCAGTCGGGCTTCGGGACAGACGAACACTGAAGCTTTCTTT. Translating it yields CASRASGQTNTEAFF.

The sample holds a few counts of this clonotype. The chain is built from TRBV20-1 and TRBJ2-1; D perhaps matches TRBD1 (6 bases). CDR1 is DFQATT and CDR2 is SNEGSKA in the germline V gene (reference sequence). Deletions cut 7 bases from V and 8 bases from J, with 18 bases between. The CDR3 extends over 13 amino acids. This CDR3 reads CSGKTGHEDEQFF. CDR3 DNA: TGCAGTGGTAAGACAGGTCACGAGGATGAGCAGTTCTTC.

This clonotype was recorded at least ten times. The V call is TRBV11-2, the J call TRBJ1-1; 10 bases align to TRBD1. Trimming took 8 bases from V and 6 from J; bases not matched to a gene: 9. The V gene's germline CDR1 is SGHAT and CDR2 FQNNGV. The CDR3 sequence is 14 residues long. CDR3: CASGRGQGSPEAFF. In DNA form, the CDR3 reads TGTGCCAGCGGCCGGGGACAGGGGTCGCCTGAAGCTTTCTTT.

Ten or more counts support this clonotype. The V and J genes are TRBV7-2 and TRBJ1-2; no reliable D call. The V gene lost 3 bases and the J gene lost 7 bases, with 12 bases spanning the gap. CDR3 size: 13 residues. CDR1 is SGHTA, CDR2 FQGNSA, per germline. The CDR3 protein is CASSLREGGGYTF. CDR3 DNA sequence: TGTGCCAGCAGCTTGAGGGAGGGAGGTGGCTACACCTTC.

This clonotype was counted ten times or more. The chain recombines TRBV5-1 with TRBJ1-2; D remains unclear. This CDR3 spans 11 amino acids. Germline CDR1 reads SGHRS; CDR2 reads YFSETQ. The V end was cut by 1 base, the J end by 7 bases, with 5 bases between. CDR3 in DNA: TGCGCCAGCAGCTTGAACGGTGGCTACACCTTC. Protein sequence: CASSLNGGYTF.

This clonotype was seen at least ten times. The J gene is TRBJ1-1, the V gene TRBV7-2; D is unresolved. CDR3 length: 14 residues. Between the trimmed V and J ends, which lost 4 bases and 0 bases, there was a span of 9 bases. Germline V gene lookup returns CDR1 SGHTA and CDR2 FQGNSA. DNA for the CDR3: TGTGCCAGCAGCTCCCAACCTATGAACACTGAAGCTTTCTTT. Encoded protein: CASSSQPMNTEAFF.

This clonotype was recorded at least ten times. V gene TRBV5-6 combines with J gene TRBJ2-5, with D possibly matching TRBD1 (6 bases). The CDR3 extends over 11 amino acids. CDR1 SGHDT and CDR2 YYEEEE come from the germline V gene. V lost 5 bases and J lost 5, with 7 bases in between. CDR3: CASRTGETQYF. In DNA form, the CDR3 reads TGTGCCAGCAGAACAGGGGAGACCCAGTACTTC.

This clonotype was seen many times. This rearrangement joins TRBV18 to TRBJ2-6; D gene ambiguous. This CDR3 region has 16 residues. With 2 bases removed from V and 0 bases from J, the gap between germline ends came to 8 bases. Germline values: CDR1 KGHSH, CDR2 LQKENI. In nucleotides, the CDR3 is TGTGCCAGCTCACCAAGTGCCCCCTCTGGGGCCAACGTCCTGACTTTC. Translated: CASSPSAPSGANVLTF.

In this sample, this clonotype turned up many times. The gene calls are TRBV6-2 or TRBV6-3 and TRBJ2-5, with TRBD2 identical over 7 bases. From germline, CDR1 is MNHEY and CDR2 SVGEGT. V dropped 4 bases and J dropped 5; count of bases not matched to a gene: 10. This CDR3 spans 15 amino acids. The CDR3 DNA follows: TGTGCCAGCAGTTCCAGCGGGGTGCTGTGGGAGACCCAGTACTTC. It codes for CASSSSGVLWETQYF.

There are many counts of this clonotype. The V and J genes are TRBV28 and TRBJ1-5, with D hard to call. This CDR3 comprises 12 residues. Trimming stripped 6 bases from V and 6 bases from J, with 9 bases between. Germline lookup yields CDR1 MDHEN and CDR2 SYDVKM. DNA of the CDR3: TGTGCCAGCAGCTCCACAATTCAGCCCCAGCATTTT. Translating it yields CASSSTIQPQHF.

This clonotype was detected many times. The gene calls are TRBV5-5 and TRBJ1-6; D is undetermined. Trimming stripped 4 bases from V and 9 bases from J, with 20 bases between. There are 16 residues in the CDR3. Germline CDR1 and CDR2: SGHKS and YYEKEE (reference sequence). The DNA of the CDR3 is TGTGCCAGCAGCCGGGCGCCCCGGGCGGTGGGTTCACCCCTCCACTTT. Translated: CASSRAPRAVGSPLHF. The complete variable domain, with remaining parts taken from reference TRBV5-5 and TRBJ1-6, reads DAGVTQSPTHLIKTRGQQVTLRCSPISGHKSVSWYQQVLGQGPQFIFQYYEKEERGRGNFPDRFSARQFPNYSSELNVNALLLGDSALYLCASSRAPRAVGSPLHFGNGTRLTVT.

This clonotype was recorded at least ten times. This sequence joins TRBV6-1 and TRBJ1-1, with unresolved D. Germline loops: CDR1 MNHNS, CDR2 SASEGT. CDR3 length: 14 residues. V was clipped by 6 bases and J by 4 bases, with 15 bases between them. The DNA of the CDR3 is TGTGCCAGCAGCCCGGCCGGTTATGGCACTGAAGCTTTCTTT. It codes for CASSPAGYGTEAFF.

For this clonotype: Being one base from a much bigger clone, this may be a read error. This CDR3 reads CASSRGGDRSYEQYF. CDR3 DNA sequence: TGTGCCAGCTCCAGGGGCGGGGACCGCTCCTACGAGCAGTACTTC. This chain uses TRBV18 with TRBJ2-7; D tentatively reads TRBD1 or TRBD2 (6 bases each). The V end was cut by 6 bases, the J end by 0 bases, with 15 bases between. The CDR3 spans 15 residues. CDR1 KGHSH and CDR2 LQKENI come from the germline V gene.

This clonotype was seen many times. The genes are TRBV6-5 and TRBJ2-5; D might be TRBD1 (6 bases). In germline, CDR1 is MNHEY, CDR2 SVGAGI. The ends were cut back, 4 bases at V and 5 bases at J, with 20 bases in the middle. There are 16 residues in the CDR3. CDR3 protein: CASSFNLQGLGETQYF. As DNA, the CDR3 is TGTGCCAGCAGTTTCAATCTACAGGGCCTCGGGGAGACCCAGTACTTC.